These 21 T cell receptor beta chains were sequenced from one sample in a study of blood T cell repertoires in COVID-19. Measured with immunoSEQ multiplex PCR; TCRdb has only the in-frame clones, and not every one. The table has around 100,000 clones, 65% to 85% seen once. Specimen: peripheral blood. The origin of the receptors is a man between 70 and 80 years old with active or convalescent COVID-19.

In the case of this clone: Compared with germline, one end of the junction differs, possibly owing to a read error. V is TRBV7-7 and J is TRBJ2-2; D gene unclear. The CDR3 spans 14 residues. The V gene's germline CDR1 is SSHAT and CDR2 FNYEAQ (reference sequence). The CDR3 here is CASSSSLSTGELFF. The CDR3, as DNA: TGTGCTAGCAGCTCTAGTCTGAGCACCGGGGAGCTGTTTTTT.

V gene TRBV5-1 combines with J gene TRBJ2-2; 11 nucleotides align to TRBD1. Germline CDR1 is SGHRS and CDR2 is YFSETQ. The CDR3 loop spans 16 amino acids. The ends lost 4 bases at V and 6 bases at J; junction bases unmatched: 8. The CDR3 protein is CASSGSPGQGAGELFF. The CDR3 bases are TGCGCCAGCAGCGGATCACCGGGACAGGGGGCCGGGGAGCTGTTTTTT.

J is TRBJ2-7 and V is TRBV5-6; TRBD1 matches 10 bases. With 4 bases clipped from V and 0 bases from J, the junction kept 10 bases outside the gene matches. This CDR3 has 17 residues. Looked up from germline, CDR1 is SGHDT and CDR2 is YYEEEE. CDR3 DNA sequence: TGTGCCAGCAGCACCGACAGGGGGCGGCCCACCTCCTACGAGCAGTACTTC. Translating it yields CASSTDRGRPTSYEQYF.

V is TRBV19 and J is TRBJ1-4; 10 nucleotides match TRBD1. Germline V lookup: CDR1 LNHDA, CDR2 SQIVND (reference sequence). CDR3 length equals 14 residues. After removal of 9 bases from V and 7 bases from J, the junction contained 8 bases not matched to a gene. In DNA, the CDR3 is TGTGCCAGCTCGACAGGGGGCGCGGGTGAAAAACTGTTTTTT. It specifies CASSTGGAGEKLFF.

V gene TRBV5-6 combines with J gene TRBJ2-2; TRBD1 matches at 12 bases. The length of the CDR3 is 17 residues. Germline CDR1 and CDR2: SGHDT and YYEEEE. Unmatched junction bases numbered 5, after V lost 4 bases and J lost 1 base. The CDR3 protein is CASSRDRGPWNTGELFF. In DNA, the CDR3 is TGTGCCAGCAGCCGGGACAGGGGGCCTTGGAACACCGGGGAGCTGTTTTTT.

J is TRBJ1-1 and V is TRBV7-3, with D tentatively TRBD1 (5 bases). This CDR3 spans 15 amino acids. The ends were cut back, 5 bases at V and 2 bases at J, with 15 bases in the middle. The germline V gene has CDR1 SGHTA and CDR2 FQGTGA. This CDR3 is CASSPGNSRNTEAFF. For the CDR3, the DNA is TGTGCCAGCAGCCCAGGGAACTCACGAAACACTGAAGCTTTCTTT.

This clone showed up just a few times. The chain recombines TRBV14 with TRBJ2-2, with a tentative D call TRBD1 (5 bases). CDR3 length: 15 residues. Per the germline V gene, CDR1 is SGHDN and CDR2 is FVKESK. V lost 1 base and J 4 bases, leaving 10 bases between the germline ends. As DNA, the CDR3 is TGTGCCAGCAGCCAAGCAGGACAAGGCACCGGGGAGCTGTTTTTT. Translation gives CASSQAGQGTGELFF.

V usage is TRBV5-1 and J usage is TRBJ2-2; 14 positions agree with TRBD2. The germline gives CDR1 SGHRS, CDR2 YFSETQ. The V gene end was trimmed by 9 bases and the J gene end by 1 base; junction bases not matched to a gene: 8. CDR3 length: 17 amino acids. The CDR3 sequence is CATSGTSGGLNTGELFF. The CDR3 DNA reads TGCGCCACCTCCGGGACTAGCGGGGGACTGAACACCGGGGAGCTGTTTTTT. Full variable domain (missing parts from reference TRBV5-1 and TRBJ2-2): KAGVTQTPRYLIKTRGQQVTLSCSPISGHRSVSWYQQTPGQGLQFLFEYFSETQRNKGNFPGRFSGRQFSNSRSEMNVSTLELGDSALYLCATSGTSGGLNTGELFFGEGSRLTVL.

This clone was counted a few times. This chain connects TRBV6-6 to TRBJ1-1; 11 bases are shared with TRBD1. The germline V gene has CDR1 MNHNY and CDR2 SVGAGI (reference sequence). CDR3 size: 14 residues. Trimming removed 8 bases from V and 5 bases from J; junction bases left unmatched: 7. The CDR3 coding sequence is TGTGCCAGCTGGTTGGGACAGGGGGTGACTGAAGCTTTCTTT. As protein: CASWLGQGVTEAFF.

This clone was seen more than once but under ten times. The V call is TRBV10-3, the J call TRBJ1-1, with no clear D. V was pared by 5 bases and J by 3 bases, with 7 bases between. CDR3 length equals 12 residues. Germline V gene data show CDR1 as ENHRY and CDR2 as SYGVKD. The CDR3 DNA follows: TGTGCCATCAGTACAGCAGACACTGAAGCTTTCTTT. Protein product: CAISTADTEAFF.

The J gene is TRBJ1-1, the V gene TRBV19; the D is unclear. The V gene's germline CDR1 is LNHDA and CDR2 SQIVND (reference sequence). V dropped 4 bases and J dropped 4 bases, with 10 bases sitting between them. The CDR3 sequence is 13 residues long. CDR3 coding DNA: TGTGCCAGTAGTAAGCCCATCGGCACTGAAGCTTTCTTT. This gives the protein CASSKPIGTEAFF.

The rearrangement links TRBV5-4 to TRBJ1-3, with a tentative D call TRBD1 (5 bases). V shed 1 base and J shed 6 bases, with 8 bases lying between them. The CDR3 consists of 13 residues. CDR1 and CDR2 from the germline V gene are SGHNT and YYREEE (reference sequence). CDR3 residues: CASSLIRENTIYF. The CDR3 region has the DNA TGTGCCAGCAGCTTGATCAGGGAAAACACCATATATTTT. The complete variable domain, with remaining parts taken from reference TRBV5-4 and TRBJ1-3, reads ETGVTQSPTHLIKTRGQQVTLRCSSQSGHNTVSWYQQALGQGPQFIFQYYREEENGRGNFPPRFSGLQFPNYSSELNVNALELDDSALYLCASSLIRENTIYFGEGSWLTVV.

In this sample, this clone turned up a few times. V and J are TRBV29-1 and TRBJ1-5; 7 bases map to TRBD1. The junction had 5 bases not matched to a gene; V was cut back by 6 bases and J by 0 bases. Germline lookup yields CDR1 SQVTM and CDR2 ANQGSEA. The CDR3 has 14 amino acids. CDR3 in DNA: TGCAGCGTCGCGACAGGGAATAGCAATCAGCCCCAGCATTTT. It yields the protein CSVATGNSNQPQHF.

V gene TRBV3-1 (or the pseudogene TRBV3-2) combines with J gene TRBJ1-3, with 7 bases lining up with TRBD1. CDR3 length: 17 residues. Germline CDR1 is LGHDT and CDR2 is YNNKEL (reference sequence). V shed 4 bases and J 2 bases; nucleotides not matched to a gene: 11. Written as DNA, the CDR3 is TGTGCCAGCAGCCGCTTCGCCGGGACAGAAGCTGGAAACACCATATATTTT. Residues: CASSRFAGTEAGNTIYF.

The chain uses TRBV3-1 (or the pseudogene TRBV3-2) and TRBJ2-1; the match to TRBD2 covers 12 bases. This CDR3 spans 16 amino acids. Germline CDR1 reads LGHDT; CDR2 reads YNNKEL (reference sequence). After removal of 3 bases from V and 6 bases from J, the junction contained 6 bases not matched to a gene. CDR3 DNA sequence: TGTGCCAGCAGCCACCTAGCGGGGGGGTTTGGCAATGAGCAGTTCTTC. Protein: CASSHLAGGFGNEQFF.

This chain uses TRBV10-3 with TRBJ2-3; 10 nucleotides line up with TRBD1. CDR3 length: 13 residues. Trimming cost V 9 bases and J 5 bases; bases outside gene matches: 5. Germline V lookup: CDR1 ENHRY, CDR2 SYGVKD. The CDR3 reads CAIGTGEIDTQYF. CDR3 nucleotides: TGTGCCATAGGGACAGGGGAAATAGATACGCAGTATTTT.

The chain uses TRBV5-1 and TRBJ2-5; 8 positions match TRBD2. After removal of 1 base from V and 3 bases from J, the junction contained 8 bases not matched to a gene. The CDR3 length is 16 residues. The germline gives CDR1 SGHRS, CDR2 YFSETQ. The DNA of the CDR3 is TGCGCCAGCAGCTTGACTCGGGGGGGCGGCGAAGAGACCCAGTACTTC. Protein product: CASSLTRGGGEETQYF. Full variable domain (missing parts from reference TRBV5-1 and TRBJ2-5): KAGVTQTPRYLIKTRGQQVTLSCSPISGHRSVSWYQQTPGQGLQFLFEYFSETQRNKGNFPGRFSGRQFSNSRSEMNVSTLELGDSALYLCASSLTRGGGEETQYFGPGTRLLVL.

The chain is built from TRBV7-2 and TRBJ2-1, with 9 bases fitting TRBD2. Trimming at V came to 0 bases and at J to 7 bases, leaving 4 bases not matched to a gene. This CDR3 spans 15 amino acids. Germline CDR1 SGHTA, CDR2 FQGNSA. The CDR3, as DNA: TGTGCCAGCAGCTTAGCTAGCGGGGGAAGTAATGAGCAGTTCTTC. Amino acid sequence: CASSLASGGSNEQFF.

The chain couples TRBV27 to TRBJ1-1; no reliable D call. CDR1 is MNHEY, CDR2 SMNVEV, per germline (reference sequence). Trimming left V 2 bases short and J 5 bases short, with 9 bases between. The CDR3 is 13 amino acids. The CDR3 sequence: CASSLTRVTEAFF. The CDR3 DNA follows: TGTGCCAGCAGTTTAACGAGGGTTACTGAAGCTTTCTTT.

This sequence joins TRBV5-6 and TRBJ2-1; 9 bases are shared with TRBD1. The CDR3 length is 14 residues. V lost 3 bases to trimming and J lost 12 bases; unmatched junction nucleotides: 10. Germline lookup yields CDR1 SGHDT and CDR2 YYEEEE. For the CDR3, the DNA is TGTGCCAGCAGCTCCCCGGGACAGGGCGGGGGGCAGTTCTTC. Its translation: CASSSPGQGGGQFF.

The genes are TRBV6-5 and TRBJ1-3, with D tentatively TRBD1 (6 bases). Trimming stripped 7 bases from V and 1 base from J, with 11 bases between. Germline V gene data show CDR1 as MNHEY and CDR2 as SVGAGI. The CDR3 sequence is 14 residues long. The chain's CDR3 is CASTQQGSGNTIYF. As DNA, the CDR3 is TGTGCCAGCACCCAGCAGGGGTCTGGAAACACCATATATTTT.